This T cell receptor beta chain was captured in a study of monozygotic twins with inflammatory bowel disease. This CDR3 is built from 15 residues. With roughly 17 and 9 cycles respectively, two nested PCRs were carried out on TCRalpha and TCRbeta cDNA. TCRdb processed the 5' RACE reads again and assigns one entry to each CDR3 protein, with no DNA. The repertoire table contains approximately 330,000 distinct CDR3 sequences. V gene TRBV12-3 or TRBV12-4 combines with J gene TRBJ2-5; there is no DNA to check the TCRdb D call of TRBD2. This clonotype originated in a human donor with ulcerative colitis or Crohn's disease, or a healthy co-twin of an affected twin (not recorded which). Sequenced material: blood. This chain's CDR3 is CASSGLAGGVETQYF.